The present T cell receptor (beta chain) was sequenced within a study of long-term antiretroviral therapy in people with HIV. Samples were assayed with immunoSEQ v3.0 at survey level. This table comes from immunoSEQ multiplex PCR, and its TCRdb copy is limited to in-frame clones, with some not included. The sample consists of just over 20,000 clones, 82% of them appearing once. This CDR3 has 15 residues. The trim removed 0 bases at V and 9 bases at J, leaving 9 bases unmatched. CDR1 and CDR2 from the germline V gene are SGHRS and YFSETQ. Material: unsorted PBMCs, obtained 0.5 years after starting antiretroviral therapy. V gene TRBV5-1 combines with J gene TRBJ2-1; 7 bases align to TRBD1. The sequence was obtained from a man younger than 30 with HIV. In DNA form, the CDR3 reads TGCGCCAGCAGCTTGGCAATACAGGGGAAGGGTGAGCAGTTCTTC. Its protein product is CASSLAIQGKGEQFF. The entire variable domain, with the rest obtained from reference TRBV5-1 and TRBJ2-1, is as follows: KAGVTQTPRYLIKTRGQQVTLSCSPISGHRSVSWYQQTPGQGLQFLFEYFSETQRNKGNFPGRFSGRQFSNSRSEMNVSTLELGDSALYLCASSLAIQGKGEQFFGPGTRLTVL.